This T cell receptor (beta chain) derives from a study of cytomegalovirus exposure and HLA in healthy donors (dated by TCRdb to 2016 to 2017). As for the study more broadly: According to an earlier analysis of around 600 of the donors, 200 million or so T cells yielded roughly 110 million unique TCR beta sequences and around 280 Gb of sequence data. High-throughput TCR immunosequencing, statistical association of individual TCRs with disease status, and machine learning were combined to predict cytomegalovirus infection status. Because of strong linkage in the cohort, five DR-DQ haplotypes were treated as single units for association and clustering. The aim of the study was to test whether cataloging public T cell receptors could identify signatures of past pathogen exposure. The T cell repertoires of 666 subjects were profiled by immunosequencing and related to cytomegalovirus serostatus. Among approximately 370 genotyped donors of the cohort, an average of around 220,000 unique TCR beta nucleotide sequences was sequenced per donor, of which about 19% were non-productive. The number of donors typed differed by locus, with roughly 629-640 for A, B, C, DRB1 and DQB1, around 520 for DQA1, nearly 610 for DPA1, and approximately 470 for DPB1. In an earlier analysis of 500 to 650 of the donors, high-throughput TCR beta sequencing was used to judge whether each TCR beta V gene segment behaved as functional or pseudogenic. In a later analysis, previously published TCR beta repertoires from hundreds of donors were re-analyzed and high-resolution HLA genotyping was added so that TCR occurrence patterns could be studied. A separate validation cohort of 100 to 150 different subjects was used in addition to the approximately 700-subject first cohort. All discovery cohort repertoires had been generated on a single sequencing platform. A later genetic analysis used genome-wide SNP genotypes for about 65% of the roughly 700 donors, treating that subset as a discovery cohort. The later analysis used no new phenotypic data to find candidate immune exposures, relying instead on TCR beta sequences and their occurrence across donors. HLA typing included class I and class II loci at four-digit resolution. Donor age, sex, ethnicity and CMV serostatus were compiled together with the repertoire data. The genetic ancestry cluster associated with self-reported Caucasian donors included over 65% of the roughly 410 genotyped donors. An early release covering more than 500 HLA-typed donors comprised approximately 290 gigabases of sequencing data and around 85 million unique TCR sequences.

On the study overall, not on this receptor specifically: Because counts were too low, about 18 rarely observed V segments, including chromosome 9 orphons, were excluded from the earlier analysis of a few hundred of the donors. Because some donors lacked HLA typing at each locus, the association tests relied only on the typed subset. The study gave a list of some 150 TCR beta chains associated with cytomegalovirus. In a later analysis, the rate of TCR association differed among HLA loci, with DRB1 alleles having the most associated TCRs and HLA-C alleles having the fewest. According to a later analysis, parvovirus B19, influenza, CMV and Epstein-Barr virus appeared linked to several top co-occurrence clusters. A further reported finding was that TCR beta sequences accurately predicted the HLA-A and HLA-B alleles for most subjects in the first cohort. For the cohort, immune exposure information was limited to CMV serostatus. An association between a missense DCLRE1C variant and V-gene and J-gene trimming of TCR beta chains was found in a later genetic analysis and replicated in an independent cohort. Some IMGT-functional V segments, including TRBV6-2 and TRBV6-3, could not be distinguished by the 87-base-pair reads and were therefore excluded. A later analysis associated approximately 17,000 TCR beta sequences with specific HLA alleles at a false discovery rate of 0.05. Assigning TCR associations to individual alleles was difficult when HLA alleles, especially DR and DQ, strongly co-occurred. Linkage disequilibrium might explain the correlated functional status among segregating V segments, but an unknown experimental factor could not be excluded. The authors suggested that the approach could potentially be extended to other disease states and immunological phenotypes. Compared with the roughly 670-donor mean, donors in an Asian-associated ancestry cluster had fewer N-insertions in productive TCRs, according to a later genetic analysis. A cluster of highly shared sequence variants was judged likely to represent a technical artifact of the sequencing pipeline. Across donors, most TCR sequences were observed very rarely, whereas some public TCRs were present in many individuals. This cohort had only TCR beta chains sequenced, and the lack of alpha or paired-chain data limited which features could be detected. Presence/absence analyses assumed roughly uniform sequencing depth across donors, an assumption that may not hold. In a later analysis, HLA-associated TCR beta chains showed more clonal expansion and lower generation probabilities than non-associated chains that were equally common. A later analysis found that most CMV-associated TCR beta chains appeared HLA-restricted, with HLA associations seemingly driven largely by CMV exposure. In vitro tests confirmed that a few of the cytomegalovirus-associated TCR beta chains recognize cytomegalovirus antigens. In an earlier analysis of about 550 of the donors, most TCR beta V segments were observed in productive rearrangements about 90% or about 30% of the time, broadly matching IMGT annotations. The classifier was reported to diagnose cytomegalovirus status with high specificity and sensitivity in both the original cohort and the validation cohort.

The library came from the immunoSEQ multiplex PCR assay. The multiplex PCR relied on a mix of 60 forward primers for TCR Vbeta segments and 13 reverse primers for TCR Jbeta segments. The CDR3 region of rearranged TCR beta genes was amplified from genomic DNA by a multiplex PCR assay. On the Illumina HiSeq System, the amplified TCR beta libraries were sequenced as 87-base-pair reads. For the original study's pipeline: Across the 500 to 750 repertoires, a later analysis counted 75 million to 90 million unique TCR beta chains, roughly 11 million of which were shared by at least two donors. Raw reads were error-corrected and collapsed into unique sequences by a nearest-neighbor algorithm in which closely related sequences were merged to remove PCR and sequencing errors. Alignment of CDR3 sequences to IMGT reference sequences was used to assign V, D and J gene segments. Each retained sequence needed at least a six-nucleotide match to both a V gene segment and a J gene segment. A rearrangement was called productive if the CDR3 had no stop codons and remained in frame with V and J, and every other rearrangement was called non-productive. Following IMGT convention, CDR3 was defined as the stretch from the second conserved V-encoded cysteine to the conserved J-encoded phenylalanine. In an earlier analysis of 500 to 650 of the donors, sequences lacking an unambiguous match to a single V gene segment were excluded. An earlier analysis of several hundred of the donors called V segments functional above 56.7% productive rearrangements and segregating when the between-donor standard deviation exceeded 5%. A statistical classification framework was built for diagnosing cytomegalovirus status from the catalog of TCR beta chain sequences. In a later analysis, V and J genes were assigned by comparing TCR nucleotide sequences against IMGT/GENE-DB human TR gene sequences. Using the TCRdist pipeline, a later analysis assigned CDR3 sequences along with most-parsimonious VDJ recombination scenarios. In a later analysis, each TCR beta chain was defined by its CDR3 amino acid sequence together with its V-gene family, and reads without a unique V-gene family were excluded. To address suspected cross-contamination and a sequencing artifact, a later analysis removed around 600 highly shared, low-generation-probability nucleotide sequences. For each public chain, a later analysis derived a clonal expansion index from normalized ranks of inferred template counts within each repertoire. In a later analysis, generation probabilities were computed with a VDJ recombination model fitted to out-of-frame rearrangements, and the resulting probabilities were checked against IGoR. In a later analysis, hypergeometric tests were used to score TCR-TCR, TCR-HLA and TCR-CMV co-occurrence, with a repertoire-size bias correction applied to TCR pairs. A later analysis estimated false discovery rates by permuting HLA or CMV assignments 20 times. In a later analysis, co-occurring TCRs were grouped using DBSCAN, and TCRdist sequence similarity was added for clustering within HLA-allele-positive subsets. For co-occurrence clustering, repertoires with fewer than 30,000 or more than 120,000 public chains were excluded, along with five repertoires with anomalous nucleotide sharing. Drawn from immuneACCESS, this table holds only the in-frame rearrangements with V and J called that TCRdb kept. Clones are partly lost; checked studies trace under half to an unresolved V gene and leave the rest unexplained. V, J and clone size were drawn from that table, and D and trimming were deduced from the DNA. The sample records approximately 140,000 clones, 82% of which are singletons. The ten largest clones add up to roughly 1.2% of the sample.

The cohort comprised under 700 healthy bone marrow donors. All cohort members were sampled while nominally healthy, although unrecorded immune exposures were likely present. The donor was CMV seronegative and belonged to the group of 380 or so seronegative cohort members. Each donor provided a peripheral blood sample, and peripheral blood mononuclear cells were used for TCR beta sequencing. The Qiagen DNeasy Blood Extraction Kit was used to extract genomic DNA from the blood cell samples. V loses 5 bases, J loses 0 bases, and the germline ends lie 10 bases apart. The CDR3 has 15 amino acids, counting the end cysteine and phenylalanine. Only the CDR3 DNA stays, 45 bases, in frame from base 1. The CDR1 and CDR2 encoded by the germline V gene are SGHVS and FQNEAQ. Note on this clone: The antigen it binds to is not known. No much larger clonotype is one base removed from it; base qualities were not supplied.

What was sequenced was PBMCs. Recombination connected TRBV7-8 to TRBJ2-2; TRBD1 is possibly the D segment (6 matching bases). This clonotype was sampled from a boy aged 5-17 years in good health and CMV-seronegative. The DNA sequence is TGTGCCAGCAGCCCCTGGGGGCCGAACACCGGGGAGCTGTTTTTT. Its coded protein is CASSPWGPNTGELFF.